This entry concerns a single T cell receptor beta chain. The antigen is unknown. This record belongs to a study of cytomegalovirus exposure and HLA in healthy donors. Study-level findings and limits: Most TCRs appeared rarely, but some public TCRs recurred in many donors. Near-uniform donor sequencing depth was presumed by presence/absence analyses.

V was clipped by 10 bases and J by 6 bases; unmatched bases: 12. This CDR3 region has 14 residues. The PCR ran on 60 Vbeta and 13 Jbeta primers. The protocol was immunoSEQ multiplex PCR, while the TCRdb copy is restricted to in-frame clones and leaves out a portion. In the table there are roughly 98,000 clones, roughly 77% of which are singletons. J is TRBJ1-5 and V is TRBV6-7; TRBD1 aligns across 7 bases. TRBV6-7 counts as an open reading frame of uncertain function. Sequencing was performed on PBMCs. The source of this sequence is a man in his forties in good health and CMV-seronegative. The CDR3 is CANLLGGAGQPQHF. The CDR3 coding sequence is TGTGCCAACTTACTAGGGGGCGCAGGTCAGCCCCAGCATTTT.